The text below deals with one T cell receptor beta chain. Sequenced by immunoSEQ multiplex PCR; TCRdb stores in-frame clones only, minus some. The data hold some 200,000 clones, with around 75% observed a single time. The record originates from a study of cytotoxic CD8 clonotypes in ibrutinib-treated CLL. The ends were cut back, 1 base at V and 1 base at J, with 4 bases in the middle. CDR3 length equals 13 residues. Germline V gives CDR1 LGHNA, CDR2 YSLEER. The receptor was isolated from a human donor with chronic lymphocytic leukemia. The sample here was PBMCs, taken after 12 months of ibrutinib treatment. This chain connects TRBV4-3 to TRBJ2-5; no clear D gene. This CDR3 reads CASSQGTQETQYF. As DNA, the CDR3 is TGCGCCAGCAGCCAAGGGACCCAAGAGACCCAGTACTTC.